Shown below are 32 T cell receptor beta chains from a single sample sequenced in a study of CD8 T cells in Susac syndrome. RNA amounts of about 0.5 to 1 ug underwent reverse transcription with random hexamers. TCRdb recomputed calls from the immunoSEQ multiplex PCR reads with MiXCR, one row per CDR3 protein. The sample holds hundreds of thousands of distinct CDR3 sequences, 95% to 97% seen once. Specimen: CD4+ T cells from PBMCs. Receptors were obtained from a human donor with Susac syndrome.

This clonotype was observed once. CDR3 loop: CSAGSVQPQHF. CDR3 DNA sequence: TGCAGTGCTGGTTCGGTTCAGCCCCAGCATTTT. The V and J genes are TRBV20-1 and TRBJ1-5; the D is unclear. This CDR3 contains 11 residues. Germline CDR1 and CDR2: DFQATT and SNEGSKA (reference sequence). With 5 bases removed from V and 6 bases from J, the gap between germline ends came to 8 bases.

This chain uses TRBV13 with TRBJ2-5; 8 nucleotides line up with TRBD2. Per the germline V gene, CDR1 is PRHDT and CDR2 is FYEKMQ (reference sequence). The J segment lost 4 bases and the V segment lost 5 bases, leaving 12 bases of the junction unmatched. This CDR3 is 16 amino acids long. CDR3 residues: CASSPHVAGRIETQYF. The CDR3 DNA follows: TGTGCCAGCAGCCCACACGTAGCGGGAAGGATAGAGACCCAGTACTTC.

The V call is TRBV10-3, the J call TRBJ1-2; D is perhaps TRBD1 (5 bases). The V end lost 4 bases, the J end lost 1 base, and 7 bases lay between the germline ends. The CDR3 consists of 13 residues. Germline CDR1 is ENHRY and CDR2 is SYGVKD. CDR3 in amino acids: CAISGGLNYGYTF. CDR3 bases: TGTGCCATCAGTGGGGGACTTAACTATGGCTACACCTTC.

This sequence joins TRBV28 and TRBJ1-2; D unresolved. In germline, CDR1 is MDHEN, CDR2 SYDVKM. This CDR3 spans 15 amino acids. The V and J ends lost 2 bases and 4 bases respectively, with 14 bases between them. CDR3 protein: CASSLVAGKSYGYTF. The CDR3 DNA reads as TGTGCCAGCAGTTTAGTCGCCGGCAAGTCCTATGGCTACACCTTC.

The V and J genes are TRBV29-1 and TRBJ1-2; 10 bases align to TRBD1. V dropped 6 bases and J dropped 7; count of bases not matched to a gene: 2. CDR1 is SQVTM, CDR2 ANQGSEA, per germline. The CDR3 is 11 residues long. The CDR3 coding sequence is TGCAGCGTCGGGACAGGGGCTGGCTACACCTTC. Amino acid sequence: CSVGTGAGYTF.

In this sample, this clonotype turned up once. This chain uses TRBV7-9 with TRBJ2-7; 8 bases are a match to TRBD1. CDR3 length: 15 amino acids. V lost 4 bases and J lost 0; bases outside the gene matches: 5. CDR1 is SEHNR, CDR2 FQNEAQ, per germline (reference sequence). The CDR3 reads CASSSRDRSSYEQYF. In nucleotides, the CDR3 is TGTGCCAGCAGCTCCAGGGACAGGAGCTCCTACGAGCAGTACTTC.

This chain links TRBV30 with TRBJ1-5; D is unresolved. The V gene lost 1 base and the J gene lost 0 bases, with 7 bases spanning the gap. CDR3 length equals 14 residues. Germline loops: CDR1 GTSNPN, CDR2 SVGIG (reference sequence). The CDR3 loop reads CAWSGMISNQPQHF. CDR3 DNA sequence: TGTGCCTGGAGTGGTATGATTAGCAATCAGCCCCAGCATTTT.

The DNA of the CDR3 is TGTGCCAGCAGCCTCCGGGGGGGTCCTTCCTACGAGCAGTACTTC. It specifies CASSLRGGPSYEQYF. The chain carries TRBV7-2 and TRBJ2-7; 8 bases line up with TRBD2. Germline CDR1 and CDR2: SGHTA and FQGNSA. The CDR3 is 15 residues long. V dropped 5 bases and J dropped 1; count of bases not matched to a gene: 7.

The chain links TRBV30 to TRBJ1-2; 11 bases agree with TRBD1. The CDR3 is 14 residues long. Unmatched junction bases numbered 7, after V lost 6 bases and J lost 4 bases. CDR1 and CDR2 from the germline V gene are GTSNPN and SVGIG (reference sequence). The CDR3 protein is CACHGQGASYGYTF. CDR3 nucleotides: TGTGCCTGCCATGGACAGGGGGCTTCCTATGGCTACACCTTC. The full variable domain, in which reference TRBV30 and TRBJ1-2 provide the parts outside the CDR3, is SQTIHQWPATLVQPVGSPLSLECTVEGTSNPNLYWYRQAAGRGLQLLFYSVGIGQISSEVPQNLSASRPQDRQFILSSKKLLLSDSGFYLCACHGQGASYGYTFGSGTRLTVV.

The rearrangement links TRBV20-1 to TRBJ1-1; possible D gene TRBD1, 5 bases. CDR1 is DFQATT, CDR2 SNEGSKA, per germline (reference sequence). This CDR3 comprises 16 residues. The ends were cut back, 1 base at V and 3 bases at J, with 18 bases in the middle. The CDR3 reads CSARAPGRGWHTEAFF. For the CDR3, the DNA is TGCAGTGCTAGAGCCCCTGGGAGGGGATGGCACACTGAAGCTTTCTTT.

This chain links TRBV30 with TRBJ2-5, with D possibly matching TRBD1 (5 bases). V gave up 4 bases and J gave up 2 bases, with 14 bases separating them. There are 14 residues in the CDR3. Germline V CDR1 and CDR2: GTSNPN, SVGIG (reference sequence). DNA of the CDR3: TGTGCCTGGACTAGGGGCCTCCTGCAAGAGACCCAGTACTTC. Translated: CAWTRGLLQETQYF.

The CDR3 DNA reads TGTGCCTGGAGCCGACAGGGGAACACCGGGGAGCTGTTTTTT. This codes for CAWSRQGNTGELFF. The gene calls are TRBV30 and TRBJ2-2, with TRBD1 matching 7 bases. V lost 3 bases, J lost 1 base, and 2 bases stayed unmatched. Germline V gene lookup returns CDR1 GTSNPN and CDR2 SVGIG (reference sequence). The CDR3 runs to 14 residues.

This rearrangement joins TRBV20-1 to TRBJ1-5, with TRBD1 matching over 11 bases. This CDR3 has 16 residues. Germline-derived CDR1 and CDR2 are DFQATT and SNEGSKA (reference sequence). V trimming: 6 bases; J trimming: 8 bases; junction bases outside the gene matches: 15. The chain's CDR3 is CSALFGTGGPKEPQHF. The CDR3 DNA sequence: TGCAGTGCCCTTTTCGGGACAGGGGGACCTAAAGAGCCCCAGCATTTT.

The chain couples TRBV7-9 to TRBJ1-2, with 10 bases lining up with TRBD1. V dropped 6 bases and J dropped 2; count of bases not matched to a gene: 0. CDR3 length equals 13 residues. CDR1 is SEHNR, CDR2 FQNEAQ, per germline (reference sequence). The CDR3 spells CASRGQGNYGYTF. The CDR3 DNA reads TGTGCCAGCAGGGGACAGGGGAACTATGGCTACACCTTC.

The gene calls are TRBV14 and TRBJ2-7; D is perhaps TRBD1 or TRBD2 (5 bases each). The CDR3 extends over 14 amino acids. The V gene's germline CDR1 is SGHDN and CDR2 FVKESK. V lost 4 bases and J 6 bases, leaving 16 bases between the germline ends. CDR3 nucleotides: TGTGCCAGCAGCCCTGTACGAGGGGTGGGCGAGCAGTACTTC. This sequence encodes CASSPVRGVGEQYF. The whole variable domain, filled in from reference TRBV14 and TRBJ2-7, reads EAGVTQFPSHSVIEKGQTVTLRCDPISGHDNLYWYRRVMGKEIKFLLHFVKESKQDESGMPNNRFLAERTGGTYSTLKVQPAELEDSGVYFCASSPVRGVGEQYFGPGTRLTVT.

This clonotype is a singleton in its sample. The rearrangement links TRBV29-1 to TRBJ2-7; D perhaps matches TRBD1 (5 bases). This CDR3 is 14 amino acids long. Germline-derived CDR1 and CDR2 are SQVTM and ANQGSEA. With 4 bases removed from V and 3 bases from J, the gap between germline ends came to 16 bases. The CDR3 bases are TGCAGCGTTGTCGGGCGAGGCCAGGGCTACGAGCAGTACTTC. It codes for CSVVGRGQGYEQYF.

This chain joins TRBV7-8 and TRBJ1-5, with D hard to call. The CDR3 consists of 13 residues. Deletions cut 1 base from V and 8 bases from J, with 9 bases between. Germline values: CDR1 SGHVS, CDR2 FQNEAQ. In nucleotides, the CDR3 is TGTGCCAGCAGCTTAGATACGGCAAAGCCCCAGCATTTT. It specifies CASSLDTAKPQHF.

The V and J genes are TRBV19 and TRBJ2-5, with TRBD1 matching over 8 bases. Trimming removed 1 base from V and 5 bases from J; junction bases left unmatched: 9. The CDR3 is 16 amino acids. Germline V CDR1 and CDR2: LNHDA, SQIVND (reference sequence). The CDR3 DNA is TGTGCCAGTAGTATAGGAGGACAGGGCGTGGGGGAGACCCAGTACTTC. The encoded protein is CASSIGGQGVGETQYF.

This rearrangement joins TRBV4-1 to TRBJ2-2; the D call may be TRBD1 or TRBD2 (7 bases each). Germline V CDR1 and CDR2: MGHRA, YSYEKL. The CDR3 length is 17 residues. V was cut by 0 bases and J by 6 bases, with 17 bases left in between. Here the CDR3 reads CASSQDSGGAPPGELFF. The CDR3 nucleotides are TGCGCCAGCAGCCAAGACTCAGGGGGGGCGCCCCCCGGGGAGCTGTTTTTT.

This clonotype occurred once. This chain connects TRBV2 to TRBJ2-5; no clear D. Between the trimmed V and J ends, which lost 4 bases and 4 bases, there was a span of 7 bases. Germline V gene data show CDR1 as SNHLY and CDR2 as FYNNEI. This CDR3 is 12 amino acids long. This CDR3 reads CASSGNSETQYF. CDR3 in DNA: TGTGCCAGCAGTGGAAACTCAGAGACCCAGTACTTC. The complete variable domain, with remaining parts taken from reference TRBV2 and TRBJ2-5, reads EPEVTQTPSHQVTQMGQEVILRCVPISNHLYFYWYRQILGQKVEFLVSFYNNEISEKSEIFDDQFSVERPDGSNFTLKIRSTKLEDSAMYFCASSGNSETQYFGPGTRLLVL.

This clonotype was observed a single time. This rearrangement joins TRBV12-3 or TRBV12-4 to TRBJ2-7; 10 positions match TRBD2. The CDR3 extends over 15 amino acids. The V and J ends lost 5 bases and 5 bases, in that order; junction bases with no gene match: 9. CDR3 nucleotides: TGTGCCAGCAGTGAAGCGGGAGGGCTGATCGACGAGCAGTACTTC. Protein: CASSEAGGLIDEQYF.

The gene calls are TRBV4-2 and TRBJ2-1; TRBD2 matches at 7 bases. Germline V lookup: CDR1 LGHNA, CDR2 YNFKEQ. This CDR3 contains 15 residues. Trimming at V came to 0 bases and at J to 7 bases, leaving 6 bases not matched to a gene. The CDR3: CASSQDWTRGNEQFF. In DNA, the CDR3 is TGTGCCAGCAGCCAAGATTGGACTAGGGGTAATGAGCAGTTCTTC.

The chain combines TRBV12-3 or TRBV12-4 with TRBJ2-1; D ambiguous. V lost 6 bases to trimming and J lost 3 bases, with 6 bases between them. The CDR3 sequence is 12 residues long. Written as DNA, the CDR3 is TGTGCCAGCAGACCGAACTACAATGAGCAGTTCTTC. Protein sequence: CASRPNYNEQFF.

This clonotype was detected a few times. The chain has TRBV2 and TRBJ2-2; D ambiguous. The CDR3 consists of 11 residues. Germline lookup yields CDR1 SNHLY and CDR2 FYNNEI. Trimming removed 3 bases at V and 5 bases at J, with 1 base between. The CDR3 DNA follows: TGTGCCAGCAGTGAGACCGGGGAGCTGTTTTTT. Translating it yields CASSETGELFF.

V and J are TRBV29-1 and TRBJ1-1; D may be TRBD1 (5 bases). Germline V CDR1 and CDR2: SQVTM, ANQGSEA. V was shortened by 3 bases and J by 1 base, with 12 bases between the two germline ends. The CDR3 consists of 14 residues. This chain's CDR3 is CSVDKGAWNTEAFF. The CDR3 DNA follows: TGCAGCGTTGATAAAGGGGCTTGGAACACTGAAGCTTTCTTT.

The chain joins TRBV29-1 to TRBJ2-1, with D possibly matching TRBD2 (5 bases). Germline CDR1 SQVTM, CDR2 ANQGSEA. This CDR3 has 12 amino acids. V was shortened by 6 bases and J by 1 base, with 7 bases between the two germline ends. CDR3: CSVDWSYNEQFF. In DNA form, the CDR3 reads TGCAGCGTGGACTGGTCCTACAATGAGCAGTTCTTC.

The chain links TRBV7-9 to TRBJ1-2; D is uncertain. The CDR3 is 11 amino acids. V was trimmed by 2 bases and J by 8 bases, leaving 6 bases between them. Germline V lookup: CDR1 SEHNR, CDR2 FQNEAQ (reference sequence). In DNA form, the CDR3 reads TGTGCCAGCAGCTTAAGTTTCGGCTACACCTTC. This encodes CASSLSFGYTF.

The V gene is TRBV12-3 or TRBV12-4, the J gene TRBJ1-2, with D possibly TRBD1 on 5 matching bases. This CDR3 comprises 13 residues. V shed 6 bases and J shed 4 bases, with 12 bases lying between them. CDR3 in amino acids: CASRSGAIYGYTF. The DNA for the CDR3 is TGTGCCAGCAGATCCGGGGCCATCTATGGCTACACCTTC.

Here the CDR3 reads CASSEFDRGGHEQFF. The CDR3 DNA sequence: TGTGCCAGCAGTGAATTTGACAGGGGGGGTCATGAGCAGTTCTTC. The gene calls are TRBV25-1 and TRBJ2-1; TRBD1 matches at 9 bases. The germline V gene has CDR1 MGHDK and CDR2 SYGVNS. The CDR3 is 15 residues long. Losses at the gene ends were 1 base for V and 8 bases for J; bases not matched to a gene: 6.

This clonotype occurred once. The chain is built from TRBV27 and TRBJ2-2; 7 bases align to TRBD2. Germline CDR1 is MNHEY and CDR2 is SMNVEV (reference sequence). This CDR3 is built from 17 residues. The V and J ends lost 10 bases and 6 bases, in that order; junction bases with no gene match: 20. CDR3 coding DNA: TGTGCCACCAGCAGGCCCAAGGGCGGGAGATTCGCCGGGGAGCTGTTTTTT. As protein: CATSRPKGGRFAGELFF.

The chain employs TRBV15 and TRBJ2-7; D is undetermined. There are 16 residues in the CDR3. In germline, CDR1 is LNHNV, CDR2 YYDKDF (reference sequence). Trimming pared 5 bases from V and 2 bases from J, leaving 19 bases between. The chain's CDR3 is CATSPSRRRLTYEQYF. In DNA, the CDR3 is TGTGCCACCAGCCCCTCCAGGAGACGATTAACCTACGAGCAGTACTTC.

The V gene is TRBV12-3 or TRBV12-4, the J gene TRBJ1-5; D unresolved. The CDR3 is 13 residues long. Trimming took off 3 bases at V and 5 bases at J, with 8 bases between the two ends. CDR3 nucleotides: TGTGCCAGCAGTTTTTCACCCGATCAGCCCCAGCATTTT. This sequence encodes CASSFSPDQPQHF.